These 24 T cell receptor beta chains originate from one sample sequenced in a study of shared clonotypes between healthy human individuals. The method was immunoSEQ multiplex PCR; TCRdb's version includes in-frame clones alone and lacks a portion of them. This table holds 2 million to 2.5 million clones, approximately 94% found once. Terminally differentiated effector memory CD45RA+ cells were excluded from the naive CD8 cells, which were CD45RO-negative and positively selected for CCR7. Sequencing input: naive CD8+ T cells sorted from blood. All receptors come from a man aged 18 to 29 in good health.

The rearrangement joins TRBV2 to TRBJ2-7; 9 bases are a match to TRBD2. Per the germline V gene, CDR1 is SNHLY and CDR2 is FYNNEI. This CDR3 contains 14 residues. The junction had 10 bases not matched to a gene; V was cut back by 8 bases and J by 5 bases. CDR3: CASGLLAGVHEQYF. DNA of the CDR3: TGTGCCAGCGGCCTATTAGCGGGAGTTCACGAGCAGTACTTC.

V and J are TRBV9 and TRBJ2-1; 13 bases agree with TRBD2. The CDR3 has 17 amino acids. Germline CDR1 SGDLS, CDR2 YYNGEE. J was trimmed by 10 bases and V by 4 bases; bases with no gene match: 14. CDR3 region: CASSPYGGLAGENEQFF. CDR3 nucleotide sequence: TGTGCCAGCAGCCCATACGGAGGACTAGCGGGGGAAAACGAGCAGTTCTTC.

About this clone itself: This sample also contains other DNA sequences that code for the same CDR3. The chain employs TRBV27 and TRBJ1-1; D gene unclear. The CDR3 has 13 residues. CDR1 is MNHEY, CDR2 SMNVEV, per germline (reference sequence). The V gene lost 3 bases and the J gene lost 3 bases, with 8 bases spanning the gap. The CDR3 region has the DNA TGTGCCAGCAGTTTGGGGAGAGACACTGAAGCTTTCTTT. Translation: CASSLGRDTEAFF.

This clone appeared a single time. The chain carries TRBV29-1 and TRBJ2-1; 8 bases line up with TRBD1. This CDR3 is 14 amino acids long. The germline CDR1 and CDR2 sequences are SQVTM and ANQGSEA. The V segment lost 0 bases and the J segment 9 bases; nucleotides outside the gene matches: 7. The CDR3 is CSVEDADRDPEQFF. DNA for the CDR3: TGCAGCGTTGAAGATGCGGACAGGGATCCTGAGCAGTTCTTC.

The rearrangement links TRBV11-1 to TRBJ2-7, with a tentative D call TRBD1 (6 bases). The CDR3 extends over 13 amino acids. V dropped 1 base and J dropped 5 bases, with 9 bases sitting between them. CDR1 SGHAT and CDR2 FQDESV come from the germline V gene (reference sequence). In nucleotides, the CDR3 is TGTGCCAGCAGCTTAGAGGGACATCACGAGCAGTACTTC. This translates into CASSLEGHHEQYF.

The chain couples TRBV4-3 to TRBJ1-2, with a tentative D call TRBD1 (5 bases). Germline CDR1 LGHNA, CDR2 YSLEER. The V and J ends lost 2 bases and 4 bases respectively, with 11 bases between them. CDR3 length equals 14 residues. CDR3 protein: CASSQTPGPYGYTF. CDR3 bases: TGCGCCAGCAGCCAAACCCCGGGGCCCTATGGCTACACCTTC.

V usage is TRBV9 and J usage is TRBJ2-2; D not certain. Trimming stripped 4 bases from V and 4 bases from J, with 8 bases between. This CDR3 has 13 residues. Germline V gives CDR1 SGDLS, CDR2 YYNGEE. In DNA, the CDR3 is TGTGCCAGCAGCCCCTACATCACCGGGGAGCTGTTTTTT. It encodes CASSPYITGELFF.

This chain joins TRBV2 and TRBJ1-2; D gene ambiguous. From germline, CDR1 is SNHLY and CDR2 FYNNEI. V shed 5 bases and J shed 5 bases, with 9 bases lying between them. The CDR3 covers 12 residues. The CDR3 loop reads CASSNGVYGYTF. CDR3 bases: TGTGCCAGCAGTAACGGAGTGTATGGCTACACCTTC.

Note on this clone: Different DNA sequences within this sample yield the same CDR3. The chain combines TRBV5-6 with TRBJ2-2; no clear D. The CDR3 loop spans 13 amino acids. Germline CDR1 SGHDT, CDR2 YYEEEE. V lost 4 bases and J 2 bases, leaving 6 bases between the germline ends. CDR3 in amino acids: CASSHSNTGELFF. CDR3 nucleotides: TGTGCCAGCAGCCACTCCAACACCGGGGAGCTGTTTTTT.

This clone was seen just once. The chain uses TRBV4-1 and TRBJ2-2, with D perhaps TRBD1 (5 bases). Germline assignment: CDR1 MGHRA and CDR2 YSYEKL. The CDR3 runs to 14 residues. V lost 3 bases and J lost 1, with 6 bases in between. The CDR3 DNA sequence: TGCGCCAGCAGCCATCAGGGGAACACCGGGGAGCTGTTTTTT. It specifies CASSHQGNTGELFF.

V gene TRBV25-1 combines with J gene TRBJ1-2, with D possibly matching TRBD1 (5 bases). The ends were cut back, 3 bases at V and 3 bases at J, with 14 bases in the middle. The CDR3 extends over 15 amino acids. From germline, CDR1 is MGHDK and CDR2 SYGVNS. CDR3: CASSDWEGRDYGYTF. The CDR3, as DNA: TGTGCCAGCAGTGATTGGGAGGGGAGGGACTATGGCTACACCTTC.

CDR3 loop: CTSSQGRQGRYEQYF. The CDR3 nucleotides are TGCACCAGCAGCCAAGGGAGACAGGGGAGATACGAGCAGTACTTC. The chain uses TRBV1 and TRBJ2-7; TRBD1 reflects the table's D call only, with no check against the DNA. TRBV1 is assigned pseudogene status. The CDR3 is 15 residues long.

V is TRBV15 and J is TRBJ1-4, with 8 bases fitting TRBD1. This CDR3 spans 14 amino acids. The V segment lost 6 bases and the J segment 8 bases; nucleotides outside the gene matches: 8. From germline, CDR1 is LNHNV and CDR2 YYDKDF (reference sequence). The CDR3 DNA sequence: TGTGCCACCAGGGGGGCAGGGGGCTGGGAAAAACTGTTTTTT. This translates into CATRGAGGWEKLFF.

The gene calls are TRBV13 and TRBJ1-3; D call uncertain. V was pared by 0 bases and J by 1 base, with 7 bases between. This CDR3 spans 15 amino acids. The germline CDR1 and CDR2 sequences are PRHDT and FYEKMQ (reference sequence). CDR3 region: CASSLGPSSGNTIYF. The CDR3, as DNA: TGTGCCAGCAGCTTAGGCCCCAGTTCTGGAAACACCATATATTTT.

The chain combines TRBV7-6 with TRBJ2-2; D remains unclear. Germline CDR1 is SGHVS and CDR2 is FNYEAQ. The CDR3 totals 13 residues. Trimming shortened V by 5 bases and J by 6 bases, and 10 bases separated the two germline ends. CDR3 DNA sequence: TGTGCCAGCAGCCCCGCCTTGTCCGGGGAGCTGTTTTTT. Protein sequence: CASSPALSGELFF.

This chain connects TRBV7-2 to TRBJ1-6; D is uncertain. The germline V gene encodes CDR1 SGHTA and CDR2 FQGNSA. V was pared by 2 bases and J by 2 bases, with 10 bases between. The CDR3 extends over 16 amino acids. The CDR3 protein is CASSLTGVTYNSPLHF. The DNA for the CDR3 is TGTGCCAGCAGCTTAACTGGGGTCACCTATAATTCACCCCTCCACTTT.

The chain carries TRBV9 and TRBJ2-1, with 9 bases fitting TRBD2. V lost 0 bases and J lost 8; bases outside the gene matches: 12. The CDR3 spans 17 residues. CDR1 and CDR2 from the germline V gene are SGDLS and YYNGEE. This chain's CDR3 is CASSVVGLAGLADEQFF. Written as DNA, the CDR3 is TGTGCCAGCAGCGTAGTCGGGCTAGCGGGATTAGCGGATGAGCAGTTCTTC.

Comment on this clone: In the same sample, other DNA sequences code for this CDR3. The genes are TRBV10-2 and TRBJ2-3; 7 bases are a match to TRBD2. With 4 bases clipped from V and 3 bases from J, the junction kept 4 bases outside the gene matches. The CDR3 consists of 14 residues. Germline-derived CDR1 and CDR2 are WSHSY and SAAADI. CDR3 sequence (DNA): TGCGCCAGCAGTGGGACTAGTTCGACAGATACGCAGTATTTT. Protein: CASSGTSSTDTQYF.

The chain carries TRBV28 and TRBJ2-7; 9 nucleotides match TRBD1. Trimming removed 3 bases from V and 3 bases from J; junction bases left unmatched: 3. CDR3 length: 14 amino acids. Germline V CDR1 and CDR2: MDHEN, SYDVKM. CDR3 sequence: CASSFGTGYYEQYF. CDR3 DNA: TGTGCCAGCAGTTTTGGGACAGGGTACTACGAGCAGTACTTC. Full variable domain (missing parts from reference TRBV28 and TRBJ2-7): DVKVTQSSRYLVKRTGEKVFLECVQDMDHENMFWYRQDPGLGLRLIYFSYDVKMKEKGDIPEGYSVSREKKERFSLILESASTNQTSMYLCASSFGTGYYEQYFGPGTRLTVT.

This clone appeared a single time. This chain connects TRBV19 to TRBJ1-2; tentative D call: TRBD1 (5 bases). V was clipped by 1 base and J by 6 bases, with 9 bases between them. CDR1 is LNHDA and CDR2 is SQIVND in the germline V gene (reference sequence). There are 13 residues in the CDR3. CDR3 protein: CASSIGDLHGYTF. As DNA, the CDR3 is TGTGCCAGTAGTATAGGGGACTTGCATGGCTACACCTTC. The complete variable domain, with remaining parts taken from reference TRBV19 and TRBJ1-2, reads DGGITQSPKYLFRKEGQNVTLSCEQNLNHDAMYWYRQDPGQGLRLIYYSQIVNDFQKGDIAEGYSVSREKKESFPLTVTSAQKNPTAFYLCASSIGDLHGYTFGSGTRLTVV.

The CDR3 DNA is TGTGCCAGCAGCCAAATCAGGGACAGGGTCCACGAGCAGTACTTC. This sequence encodes CASSQIRDRVHEQYF. The chain carries TRBV14 and TRBJ2-7, with TRBD1 matching 9 bases. J gave up 5 bases and V 2 bases, and 7 bases lay outside the gene matches. CDR1 and CDR2 from the germline V gene are SGHDN and FVKESK. This CDR3 is built from 15 residues.

This clone was picked up one time. The chain is built from TRBV7-9 and TRBJ1-1; the match to TRBD1 covers 7 bases. The CDR3 runs to 15 residues. CDR1 SEHNR and CDR2 FQNEAQ come from the germline V gene (reference sequence). Trimming took 1 base from V and 2 from J; bases not matched to a gene: 4. CDR3 sequence reads: CASSLEQGRNTEAFF. The CDR3 bases are TGTGCCAGCAGCTTAGAACAGGGGCGAAACACTGAAGCTTTCTTT.

The sample holds one count of this clone. Distinct nucleotide sequences in the sample also encode this CDR3. This chain links TRBV27 with TRBJ2-5; D remains ambiguous. The CDR3 is 13 residues long. V lost 5 bases and J lost 4, with 11 bases in between. Germline V gives CDR1 MNHEY, CDR2 SMNVEV (reference sequence). The CDR3 protein is CASSPLDGETQYF. DNA for the CDR3: TGTGCCAGCAGTCCCTTAGATGGAGAGACCCAGTACTTC.

The chain has TRBV27 and TRBJ2-1; D remains ambiguous. The germline gives CDR1 MNHEY, CDR2 SMNVEV (reference sequence). V dropped 6 bases and J dropped 8 bases, with 17 bases sitting between them. This CDR3 has 14 residues. CDR3 in amino acids: CASRPGKVFHEQFF. DNA of the CDR3: TGTGCCAGCAGACCTGGTAAGGTTTTTCATGAGCAGTTCTTC.